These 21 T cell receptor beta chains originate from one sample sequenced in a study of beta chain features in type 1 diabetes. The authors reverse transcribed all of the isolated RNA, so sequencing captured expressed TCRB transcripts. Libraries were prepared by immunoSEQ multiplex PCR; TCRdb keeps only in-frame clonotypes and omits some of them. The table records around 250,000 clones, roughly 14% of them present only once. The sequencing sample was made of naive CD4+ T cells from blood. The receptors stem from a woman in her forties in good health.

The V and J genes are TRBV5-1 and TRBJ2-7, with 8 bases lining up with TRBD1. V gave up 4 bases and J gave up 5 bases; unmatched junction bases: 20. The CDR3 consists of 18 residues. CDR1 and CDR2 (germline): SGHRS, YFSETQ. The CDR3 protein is CASSPYGGGQGVGDEQYF. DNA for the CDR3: TGCGCCAGCAGCCCCTACGGGGGTGGACAGGGCGTCGGAGACGAGCAGTACTTC.

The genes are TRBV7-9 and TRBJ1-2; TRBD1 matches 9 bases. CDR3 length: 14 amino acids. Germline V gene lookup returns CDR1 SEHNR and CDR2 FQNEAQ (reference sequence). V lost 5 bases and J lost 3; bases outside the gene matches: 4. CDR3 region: CASSPRTGDYGYTF. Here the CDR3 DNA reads TGTGCCAGCAGCCCCCGGACAGGGGACTATGGCTACACCTTC.

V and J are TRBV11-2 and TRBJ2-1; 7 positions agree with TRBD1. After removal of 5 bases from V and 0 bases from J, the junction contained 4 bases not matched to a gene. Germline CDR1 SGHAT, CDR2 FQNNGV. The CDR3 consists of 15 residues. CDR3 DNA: TGTGCCAGCAGCCCCCAGGGGGTCTCCTACAATGAGCAGTTCTTC. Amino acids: CASSPQGVSYNEQFF.

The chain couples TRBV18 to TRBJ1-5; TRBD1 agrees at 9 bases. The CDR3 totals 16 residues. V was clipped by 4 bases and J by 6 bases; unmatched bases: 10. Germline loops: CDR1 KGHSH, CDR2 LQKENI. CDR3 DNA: TGTGCCAGCTCACTACAGGTGGGACAGGGCGGTCAGCCCCAGCATTTT. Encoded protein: CASSLQVGQGGQPQHF.

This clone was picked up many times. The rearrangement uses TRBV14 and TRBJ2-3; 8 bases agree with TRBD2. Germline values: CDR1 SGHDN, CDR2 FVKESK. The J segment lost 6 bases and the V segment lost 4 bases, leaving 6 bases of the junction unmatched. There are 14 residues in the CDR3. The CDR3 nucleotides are TGTGCCAGCAGCCCTTGGACTAGCTGGGATACGCAGTATTTT. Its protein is CASSPWTSWDTQYF.

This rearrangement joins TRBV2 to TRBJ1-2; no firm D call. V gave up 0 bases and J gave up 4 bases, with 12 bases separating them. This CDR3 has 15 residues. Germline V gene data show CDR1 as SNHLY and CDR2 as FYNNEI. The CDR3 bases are TGTGCCAGCAGTGAAGCGATTCGAGGAAGCTATGGCTACACCTTC. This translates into CASSEAIRGSYGYTF.

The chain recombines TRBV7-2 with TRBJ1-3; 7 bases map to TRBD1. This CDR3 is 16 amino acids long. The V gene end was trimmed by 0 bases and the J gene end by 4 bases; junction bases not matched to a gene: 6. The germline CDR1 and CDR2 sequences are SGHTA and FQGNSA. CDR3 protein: CASSLAGQQVGNTIYF. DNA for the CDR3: TGTGCCAGCAGCTTAGCGGGACAGCAAGTAGGAAACACCATATATTTT.

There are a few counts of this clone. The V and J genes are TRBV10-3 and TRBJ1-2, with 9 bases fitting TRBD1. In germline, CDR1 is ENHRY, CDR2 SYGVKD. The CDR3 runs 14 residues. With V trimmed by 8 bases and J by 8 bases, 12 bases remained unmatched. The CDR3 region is CAILEAQGAGGYTF. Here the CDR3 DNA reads TGTGCCATCCTCGAAGCACAGGGGGCTGGCGGCTACACCTTC.

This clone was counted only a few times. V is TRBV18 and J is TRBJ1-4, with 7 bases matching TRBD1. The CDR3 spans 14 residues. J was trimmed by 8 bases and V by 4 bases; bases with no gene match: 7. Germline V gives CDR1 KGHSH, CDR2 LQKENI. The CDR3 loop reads CASSLNDRDEKLFF. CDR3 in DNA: TGTGCCAGCTCACTTAATGACAGGGACGAAAAACTGTTTTTT. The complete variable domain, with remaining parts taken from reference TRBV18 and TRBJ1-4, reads NAGVMQNPRHLVRRRGQEARLRCSPMKGHSHVYWYRQLPEEGLKFMVYLQKENIIDESGMPKERFSAEFPKEGPSILRIQQVVRGDSAAYFCASSLNDRDEKLFFGSGTQLSVL.

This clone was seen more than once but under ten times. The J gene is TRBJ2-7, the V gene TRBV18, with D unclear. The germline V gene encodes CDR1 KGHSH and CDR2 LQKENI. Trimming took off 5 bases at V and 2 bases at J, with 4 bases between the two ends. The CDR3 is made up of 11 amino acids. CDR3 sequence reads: CASSGPYEQYF. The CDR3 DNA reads TGTGCCAGCTCAGGGCCCTACGAGCAGTACTTC.

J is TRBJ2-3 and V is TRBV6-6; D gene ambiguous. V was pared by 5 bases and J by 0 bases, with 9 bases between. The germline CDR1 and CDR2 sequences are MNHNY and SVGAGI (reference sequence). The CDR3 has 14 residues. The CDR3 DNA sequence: TGTGCCAGCAGTCCCGTTTCCAGCACAGATACGCAGTATTTT. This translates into CASSPVSSTDTQYF.

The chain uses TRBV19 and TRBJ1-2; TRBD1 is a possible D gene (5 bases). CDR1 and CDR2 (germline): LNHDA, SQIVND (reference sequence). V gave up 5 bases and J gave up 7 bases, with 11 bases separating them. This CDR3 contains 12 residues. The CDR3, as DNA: TGTGCCAGTAGTGGGACTTACACTGGCTACACCTTC. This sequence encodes CASSGTYTGYTF.

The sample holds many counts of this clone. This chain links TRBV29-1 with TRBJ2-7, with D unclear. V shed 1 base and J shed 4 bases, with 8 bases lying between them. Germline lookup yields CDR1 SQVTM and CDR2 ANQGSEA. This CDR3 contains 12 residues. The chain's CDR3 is CSVEVPSYEQYF. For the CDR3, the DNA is TGCAGCGTTGAAGTCCCGAGTTACGAGCAGTACTTC.

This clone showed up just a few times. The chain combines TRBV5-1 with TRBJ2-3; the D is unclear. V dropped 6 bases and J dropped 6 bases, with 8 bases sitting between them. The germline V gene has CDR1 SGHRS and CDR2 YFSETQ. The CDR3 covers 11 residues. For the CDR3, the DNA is TGCGCCAGCACTAAAGAGGATACGCAGTATTTT. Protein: CASTKEDTQYF.

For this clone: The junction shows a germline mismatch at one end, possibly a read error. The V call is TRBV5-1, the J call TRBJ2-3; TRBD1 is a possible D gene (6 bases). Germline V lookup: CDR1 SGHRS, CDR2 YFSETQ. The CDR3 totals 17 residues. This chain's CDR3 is CTSSPEPRGRGSDTQYF. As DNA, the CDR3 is TGCACCAGCAGCCCTGAACCTCGGGGCAGGGGATCAGATACGCAGTATTTT.

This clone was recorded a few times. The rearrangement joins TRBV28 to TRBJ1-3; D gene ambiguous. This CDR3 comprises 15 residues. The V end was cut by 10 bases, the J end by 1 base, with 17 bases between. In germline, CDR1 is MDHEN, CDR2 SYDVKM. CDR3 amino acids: CAIQPGSLSGNTIYF. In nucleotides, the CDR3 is TGTGCCATCCAACCCGGTTCGTTATCTGGAAACACCATATATTTT.

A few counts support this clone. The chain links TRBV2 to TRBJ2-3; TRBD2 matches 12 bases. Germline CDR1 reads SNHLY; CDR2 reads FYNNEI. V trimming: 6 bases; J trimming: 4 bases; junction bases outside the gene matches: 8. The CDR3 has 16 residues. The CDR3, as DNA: TGTGCCAGCAGGGTTCTAGCGGGGGGGATCTCAGATACGCAGTATTTT. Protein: CASRVLAGGISDTQYF.

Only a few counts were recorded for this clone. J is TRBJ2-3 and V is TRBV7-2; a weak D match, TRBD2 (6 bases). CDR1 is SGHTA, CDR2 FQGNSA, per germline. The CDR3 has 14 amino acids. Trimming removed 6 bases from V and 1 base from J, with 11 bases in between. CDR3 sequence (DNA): TGTGCCAGCAGGGCGGGACTCGGCACAGATACGCAGTATTTT. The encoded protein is CASRAGLGTDTQYF.

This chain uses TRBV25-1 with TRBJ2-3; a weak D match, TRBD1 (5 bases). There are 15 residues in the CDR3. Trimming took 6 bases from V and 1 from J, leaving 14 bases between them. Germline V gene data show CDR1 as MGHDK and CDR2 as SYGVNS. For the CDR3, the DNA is TGTGCCAGCAGCCTAGGGGAACGGGGCACAGATACGCAGTATTTT. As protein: CASSLGERGTDTQYF.

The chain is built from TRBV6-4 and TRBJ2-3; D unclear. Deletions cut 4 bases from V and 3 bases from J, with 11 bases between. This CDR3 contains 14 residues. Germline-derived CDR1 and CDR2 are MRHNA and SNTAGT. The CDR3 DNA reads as TGTGCCAGCAGTGTGTTGGCCGGGACAGATACGCAGTATTTT. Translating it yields CASSVLAGTDTQYF.

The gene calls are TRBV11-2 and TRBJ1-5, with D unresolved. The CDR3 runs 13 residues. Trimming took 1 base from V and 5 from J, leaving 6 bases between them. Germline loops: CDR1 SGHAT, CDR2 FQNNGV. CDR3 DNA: TGTGCCAGCAGCTTAGCTCTATATCAGCCCCAGCATTTT. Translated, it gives CASSLALYQPQHF.